The next 24 T cell receptor beta chains were all read from a single sample in a study of PD-1 blockade in classical Hodgkin lymphoma. Patients all relapsed after autologous stem cell transplantation, and there was variation in brentuximab vedotin exposure. Repertoires were generated with immunoSEQ multiplex PCR, while TCRdb's copy carries only in-frame clones and drops some. In the table there are some 62,000 clones, about 91% of which are singletons. The specimen was peripheral blood mononuclear cells (PBMCs), collected at baseline. The receptor set was obtained from a human donor with classical Hodgkin lymphoma.

The CDR3 loop reads CASSRIPGPSGNTIYF. DNA for the CDR3: TGTGCCAGCAGCCGAATACCGGGGCCCTCTGGAAACACCATATATTTT. This chain connects TRBV7-2 to TRBJ1-3; TRBD1 is a possible D gene (5 bases). This CDR3 spans 16 amino acids. From germline, CDR1 is SGHTA and CDR2 FQGNSA. V was clipped by 5 bases and J by 0 bases, with 14 bases between them.

The chain has TRBV9 and TRBJ2-1; 8 bases align to TRBD2. The CDR3 consists of 15 residues. Per germline, CDR1 SGDLS and CDR2 YYNGEE. V shed 0 bases and J 3 bases; nucleotides not matched to a gene: 2. The CDR3 here is CASSVVTSVYNEQFF. The CDR3 DNA sequence: TGTGCCAGCAGCGTAGTGACTAGCGTCTACAATGAGCAGTTCTTC.

The table lists this clone with a few counts. The rearrangement joins TRBV7-8 to TRBJ1-6, with a possible D match to TRBD1 (5 bases). The CDR3 consists of 16 residues. The germline V gene encodes CDR1 SGHVS and CDR2 FQNEAQ. The ends were cut back, 1 base at V and 10 bases at J, with 17 bases in the middle. CDR3 loop: CASSLEAGGGGSPLHF. Written as DNA, the CDR3 is TGTGCCAGCAGCTTAGAGGCGGGAGGTGGGGGGTCACCCCTCCACTTT.

This rearrangement joins TRBV7-9 to TRBJ2-3, with TRBD2 matching over 12 bases. CDR1 is SEHNR, CDR2 FQNEAQ, per germline (reference sequence). The V and J ends lost 6 bases and 6 bases, in that order; junction bases with no gene match: 10. The CDR3 contains 16 residues. The CDR3 nucleotides read TGTGCCAGCAGTCTAACTAGCGGGGGGCCGAGGGATACGCAGTATTTT. Protein product: CASSLTSGGPRDTQYF.

This clone was recorded only once. The chain uses TRBV6-5 and TRBJ1-1, with 7 bases lining up with TRBD1. Germline V lookup: CDR1 MNHEY, CDR2 SVGAGI. The V and J ends lost 6 bases and 7 bases, in that order; junction bases with no gene match: 14. This CDR3 has 15 residues. The CDR3 DNA is TGTGCCAGCAGAGGGACAGTCCCATACCGTTATGAAGCTTTCTTT. It translates to CASRGTVPYRYEAFF.

The chain links TRBV2 to TRBJ2-6; D is undetermined. Between the trimmed V and J ends, which lost 5 bases and 5 bases, there was a span of 22 bases. The CDR3 is 18 residues long. Germline loops: CDR1 SNHLY, CDR2 FYNNEI. The CDR3 here is CASSIRAPIQSRANVLTF. The CDR3 nucleotides are TGTGCCAGCAGTATTCGTGCTCCGATACAAAGTCGGGCCAACGTCCTGACTTTC.

This clone is a singleton in its sample. The chain recombines TRBV19 with TRBJ1-1; D might be TRBD1 (5 bases). This CDR3 has 13 residues. The germline gives CDR1 LNHDA, CDR2 SQIVND (reference sequence). Trimming took 8 bases from V and 6 from J, leaving 16 bases between them. DNA of the CDR3: TGTGCCAGTGCCCATAGGGGTTCCCCTGAAGCTTTCTTT. As protein: CASAHRGSPEAFF. The full variable domain, in which reference TRBV19 and TRBJ1-1 provide the parts outside the CDR3, is DGGITQSPKYLFRKEGQNVTLSCEQNLNHDAMYWYRQDPGQGLRLIYYSQIVNDFQKGDIAEGYSVSREKKESFPLTVTSAQKNPTAFYLCASAHRGSPEAFFGQGTRLTVV.

V is TRBV30 and J is TRBJ2-1; the D gene is possibly TRBD2 (6 bases). Trimming removed 3 bases at V and 3 bases at J, with 21 bases between. This CDR3 is 17 amino acids long. CDR1 is GTSNPN and CDR2 is SVGIG in the germline V gene (reference sequence). Here the CDR3 DNA reads TGTGCCTGGAGCGACCCTCGGGGGACGCCCGGCTACAATGAGCAGTTCTTC. This translates into CAWSDPRGTPGYNEQFF. Looking up the rest from reference TRBV30 and TRBJ2-1 gives the full variable domain: SQTIHQWPATLVQPVGSPLSLECTVEGTSNPNLYWYRQAAGRGLQLLFYSVGIGQISSEVPQNLSASRPQDRQFILSSKKLLLSDSGFYLCAWSDPRGTPGYNEQFFGPGTRLTVL.

CDR3 amino acids: CASSYAGGGTGELFF. The CDR3 DNA sequence: TGTGCCAGCAGTTACGCGGGGGGTGGCACCGGGGAGCTGTTTTTT. V gene TRBV6-5 combines with J gene TRBJ2-2, with 8 bases identical to TRBD2. Germline V CDR1 and CDR2: MNHEY, SVGAGI. This CDR3 is 15 amino acids long. V gave up 2 bases and J gave up 4 bases; unmatched junction bases: 3.

The chain joins TRBV5-1 to TRBJ2-5, with 11 bases lining up with TRBD2. With the DNA end fitting TRBJ2-7 better, the J assignment may be wrong. Germline values: CDR1 SGHRS, CDR2 YFSETQ. The CDR3 sequence is 15 residues long. The CDR3 bases are TGCGCCAGCAGCCCACTAGCGGGGGTGGCCTACGAGCAGTACTTC. Protein: CASSPLAGVAYEQYF.

The genes are TRBV11-1 and TRBJ1-6; no clear D. The CDR3 consists of 14 residues. Germline lookup yields CDR1 SGHAT and CDR2 FQDESV (reference sequence). V was pared by 6 bases and J by 5 bases, with 11 bases between. This CDR3 reads CASSLRGNNSPLHF. CDR3 coding DNA: TGTGCCAGCAGTTTAAGAGGGAATAATTCACCCCTCCACTTT.

The gene calls are TRBV2 and TRBJ2-1; a weak D match, TRBD2 (5 bases). CDR1 is SNHLY, CDR2 FYNNEI, per germline. Trimming cost V 5 bases and J 15 bases, with 26 bases left between them. This CDR3 is built from 15 residues. DNA for the CDR3: TGTGCCAGCAGTCGGGATGAAAAGGCTATCAGTCAAAGGTTCTTC. This gives the protein CASSRDEKAISQRFF.

The chain couples TRBV29-1 to TRBJ1-1, with D unclear. CDR1 SQVTM and CDR2 ANQGSEA come from the germline V gene. The CDR3 spans 12 residues. Trimming left V 4 bases short and J 5 bases short, with 11 bases between. CDR3 residues: CSVADGGTEAFF. In nucleotides, the CDR3 is TGCAGCGTTGCGGACGGTGGTACTGAAGCTTTCTTT.

This clone is labeled medium-sized. The chain uses TRBV7-2 and TRBJ1-1; D remains unclear. The CDR3 contains 14 residues. V lost 7 bases to trimming and J lost 0 bases, with 12 bases between them. Germline CDR1 reads SGHTA; CDR2 reads FQGNSA. CDR3 region: CASTLGEMNTEAFF. CDR3 sequence (DNA): TGTGCCAGCACCCTAGGAGAAATGAACACTGAAGCTTTCTTT.

The J gene is TRBJ1-1, the V gene TRBV15; D is possibly TRBD1 (5 bases). Trimming cost V 3 bases and J 0 bases, with 14 bases left between them. Germline values: CDR1 LNHNV, CDR2 YYDKDF (reference sequence). The CDR3 runs to 16 residues. The CDR3 DNA reads as TGTGCCACCAGCAGTCACGAATCCAGGGTGAACACTGAAGCTTTCTTT. Translated, it gives CATSSHESRVNTEAFF.

This rearrangement joins TRBV19 to TRBJ1-2; a weak D match, TRBD1 (5 bases). Looked up from germline, CDR1 is LNHDA and CDR2 is SQIVND (reference sequence). CDR3 size: 15 residues. With 5 bases removed from V and 2 bases from J, the gap between germline ends came to 15 bases. Here the CDR3 DNA reads TGTGCCAGTAGTGCCTCCGGGACGGCGAACTATGGCTACACCTTC. Translating it yields CASSASGTANYGYTF.

This chain links TRBV18 with TRBJ2-3; D might be TRBD1 (6 bases). Trimming took off 3 bases at V and 6 bases at J, with 16 bases between the two ends. Per germline, CDR1 KGHSH and CDR2 LQKENI. The CDR3 has 15 amino acids. In DNA, the CDR3 is TGTGCCAGCTCACCTCGTGACAGGTCCCCGGATACGCAGTATTTT. Encoded protein: CASSPRDRSPDTQYF.

The chain is built from TRBV27 and TRBJ1-1; TRBD1 matches 10 bases. The germline CDR1 and CDR2 sequences are MNHEY and SMNVEV (reference sequence). This CDR3 spans 16 amino acids. The junction had 11 bases not matched to a gene; V was cut back by 7 bases and J by 3 bases. CDR3 DNA sequence: TGTGCCAGCACACGGGACAGGGGCGCGAGGGACACTGAAGCTTTCTTT. Amino acid sequence: CASTRDRGARDTEAFF.

This chain uses TRBV6-6 with TRBJ2-5, with D possibly matching TRBD2 (6 bases). Germline V gives CDR1 MNHNY, CDR2 SVGAGI (reference sequence). CDR3 length: 15 residues. Trimming stripped 4 bases from V and 4 bases from J, with 16 bases between. CDR3 protein: CASSSPGDIGETQYF. CDR3 DNA: TGTGCCAGCAGTTCGCCGGGGGATATCGGAGAGACCCAGTACTTC.

The rearrangement links TRBV5-1 to TRBJ1-1; D may be TRBD1 (6 bases). Germline loops: CDR1 SGHRS, CDR2 YFSETQ. The V and J ends lost 3 bases and 8 bases respectively, with 23 bases between them. The length of the CDR3 is 16 residues. The CDR3 is CASSSSPGTGLAEAFF. The CDR3, as DNA: TGCGCCAGCAGCTCCTCACCGGGAACAGGGCTCGCGGAAGCTTTCTTT.

This chain links TRBV2 with TRBJ1-2, with D uncertain. V lost 6 bases, J lost 7 bases, and 24 bases lay in between. The CDR3 extends over 16 amino acids. Germline CDR1 reads SNHLY; CDR2 reads FYNNEI. This CDR3 is CASSGLKLGSPSGYTF. CDR3 nucleotides: TGTGCCAGCAGCGGCCTGAAACTAGGGTCTCCGAGTGGCTACACCTTC.

The chain has TRBV19 and TRBJ2-1; weak D call: TRBD1 (5 bases). The V gene lost 3 bases and the J gene lost 7 bases, with 10 bases spanning the gap. The CDR3 is made up of 13 amino acids. Germline CDR1 LNHDA, CDR2 SQIVND (reference sequence). The CDR3 reads CASSIFQGNEQFF. DNA of the CDR3: TGTGCCAGTAGTATCTTCCAGGGAAATGAGCAGTTCTTC.

This clone was seen repeatedly, ten times or more. J is TRBJ2-2 and V is TRBV19, with D perhaps matching TRBD2 (5 bases). The V end lost 4 bases, the J end lost 7 bases, and 10 bases lay between the germline ends. Germline CDR1 is LNHDA and CDR2 is SQIVND (reference sequence). The CDR3 has 13 residues. Here the CDR3 reads CASSTRRIGELFF. The CDR3 DNA sequence: TGTGCCAGTAGTACCCGGAGGATCGGGGAGCTGTTTTTT.

The chain carries TRBV2 and TRBJ1-2, with a possible D match to TRBD1 (6 bases). Germline V lookup: CDR1 SNHLY, CDR2 FYNNEI. The CDR3 runs 14 residues. Trimming shortened V by 4 bases and J by 6 bases, and 15 bases separated the two germline ends. CDR3: CASSVGGGVDGYTF. DNA for the CDR3: TGTGCCAGCAGTGTGGGAGGGGGGGTCGATGGCTACACCTTC.